A selection of T cell receptor beta chains follows, all from one sample in a study of T cell repertoires and Cas9 in healthy adults. Assay used: immunoSEQ multiplex PCR; TCRdb lists only in-frame clones, some missing. The sample has tens of thousands of clones, 92% seen once. The sequenced sample was CD4+ effector T cells (CD127+, CD25-, CD137-, CD154-) from PBMCs; culture status not recorded. The receptors stem from a human donor in good health. The CDR3 runs from the conserved cysteine through the conserved F or W. Fields, in order: D gene, clone size, V gene, J gene, CDR3 DNA, CDR3 protein. D genes are given only for firm matches. Clone sizes are given selectively: once, few, many, or a class where the clone is expanded.

>.|.|TRBV28|TRBJ1-1
TGTGCCAGCAGCTCTACAGGGCTATTGAACACTGAAGCTTTCTTT
CASSSTGLLNTEAFF
>TRBD2|.|TRBV5-1|TRBJ2-3
TGCGCCAGCAGCTCAATACTAGCGGGAGGCACAGATACGCAGTATTTT
CASSSILAGGTDTQYF
>.|.|TRBV30|TRBJ1-5
TGTGCCTGGAGGTCACAGGGCAATCAGCCCCAGCATTTT
CAWRSQGNQPQHF
>.|.|TRBV13|TRBJ2-2
TGTGCCAGCAGCCCTTGGCAGCCGGGGACCGGGGAGCTGTTTTTT
CASSPWQPGTGELFF
>.|.|TRBV2|TRBJ1-6
TGTGCCAGCAGTGTTGAGTTTAGGGGTTCACCCCTCCACTTT
CASSVEFRGSPLHF
>.|.|TRBV7-2|TRBJ1-3
TGTGCCAGCAGCTTAGCGGCGCCCTCTGGAAACACCATATATTTT
CASSLAAPSGNTIYF
>.|.|TRBV5-4|TRBJ1-2
TGTGCCAGCAGCTTGGACGTACAGGCACTAGCTAACTATGGCTACACCTTC
CASSLDVQALANYGYTF
>TRBD1|.|TRBV4-2|TRBJ1-6
TGTGCCAGCAGCCAACCCACCGGGACAGGGGTGGGTTCACCCCTCCACTTT
CASSQPTGTGVGSPLHF
>TRBD1|.|TRBV6-5|TRBJ1-6
TGTGCCAGCAGGATCGGGACAGCCAATTCACCCCTCCACTTT
CASRIGTANSPLHF
>.|.|TRBV19|TRBJ1-4
TGTGCCAGTAGTATACAGGGGAGCCCTGCAACTAATGAAAAACTGTTTTTT
CASSIQGSPATNEKLFF
>.|.|TRBV19|TRBJ1-1
TGTGCCAGTAGTAACGCGGGAATTTTGAACACTGAAGCTTTCTTT
CASSNAGILNTEAFF
>TRBD1|.|TRBV5-1|TRBJ1-3
TGCGCCAGCAGCTCAAACCCCGGGACAGCGCGAAACACCATATATTTT
CASSSNPGTARNTIYF
>TRBD1|.|TRBV28|TRBJ1-2
TGTGCCAGCAGTTTAAGCGGGGCGGGACAGCTCTATGGCTACACCTTC
CASSLSGAGQLYGYTF
>.|.|TRBV19|TRBJ1-5
TGTGCCAGTGGGGCCGTAGGGGCCCAGCATTTT
CASGAVGAQHF
>.|.|TRBV11-3|TRBJ2-1
TGTGCCAGCAGCCCAAGTATGGGGGATGGGAATGAGCAGTTCTTC
CASSPSMGDGNEQFF
>.|.|TRBV6-1|TRBJ1-2
TGTGCCAGCAGTGACAACCCAGGGCCAGCCTATGGCTACACCTTC
CASSDNPGPAYGYTF
>.|.|TRBV11-2|TRBJ2-6
TGTGCCAGCAGCTTAGTTGCTGGGGCCAACGTCCTGACTTTC
CASSLVAGANVLTF
>.|.|TRBV7-2|TRBJ1-1
TGTGCCAGCAGGCCGCCCGCTGTGGCTGAAGCTTTCTTT
CASRPPAVAEAFF
>TRBD2|.|TRBV29-1|TRBJ2-7
TGCAGCGTTGTTCCGGGGGGCGAGCAGTACTTC
CSVVPGGEQYF
>TRBD2|.|TRBV29-1|TRBJ2-5
TGCAGCGTTGTTGGCTTGGTCCTGGGAGGGCACCGAGAGACCCAGTACTTC
CSVVGLVLGGHRETQYF
>TRBD2|once|TRBV6-4|TRBJ2-3
TGTGCCAGCAGTGACGGTAGCGGGAGCACAGATACGCAGTATTTT
CASSDGSGSTDTQYF
>TRBD2|.|TRBV2|TRBJ2-1
TGTGCGTCCGGACTAGCGGAGGGGAATGAGCAGTTCTTC
CASGLAEGNEQFF
>.|.|TRBV4-3|TRBJ2-1
TGCGCCAGCAGCCAAGAAGTTGGCGGAAATTACAATGAGCAGTTCTTC
CASSQEVGGNYNEQFF
>.|.|TRBV11-2|TRBJ1-2
TGTGCCAGCAGCTTAGCTGGTGACAGGAGGCTTGGAGGCTACACCTTC
CASSLAGDRRLGGYTF
>TRBD2|.|TRBV9|TRBJ2-1
TGTGCCACCTCTCTAGCGGGGCCCTACAATGAGCAGTTCTTC
CATSLAGPYNEQFF
>TRBD1|.|TRBV5-4|TRBJ2-7
TGTGCCAGCAGTTCGACAGGGGCAACGAACGAGCAGTACTTC
CASSSTGATNEQYF
>TRBD2|once|TRBV9|TRBJ2-1
TGTGCCAGCAGCGGACTAGCGGGAGGAAAGAATGAGCAGTTCTTC
CASSGLAGGKNEQFF
>.|.|TRBV7-8|TRBJ1-6
TGTGCCAGCAGCTTAGCGGCCCCTACAGGCCTCAATTCACCCCTCCACTTT
CASSLAAPTGLNSPLHF
>TRBD1|.|TRBV7-2|TRBJ2-3
TGTGCCAGCAGCTTAGCGCCCACCACACAGGGGGCGAGCACAGATACGCAGTATTTT
CASSLAPTTQGASTDTQYF
>TRBD1|.|TRBV6-1|TRBJ1-1
TGTGCCAGCAGTCCCGGACAGGACTTCACTGAAGCTTTCTTT
CASSPGQDFTEAFF
>TRBD2|.|TRBV5-1|TRBJ2-3
TGCGCCAGCAGCTTTTTAGCGGGGGGGCGCAGCACAGATACGCAGTATTTT
CASSFLAGGRSTDTQYF
>.|.|TRBV9|TRBJ1-5
TGTGCCAGCAGCGAACATACGGACAGACCCCAGCATTTT
CASSEHTDRPQHF
>TRBD2|.|TRBV4-2|TRBJ2-1
TGTGCCAGCAGCCAAGCGACGGGAGGGAGTGACAATGAGCAGTTCTTC
CASSQATGGSDNEQFF
>.|once|TRBV6-5|TRBJ2-7
TGTGCCAGCAGTAACACAGGGAGCTACGAGCAGTACTTC
CASSNTGSYEQYF
>.|.|TRBV27|TRBJ2-7
TGTGCCAGCAGCCGACCGACAGTTTACGAGCAGTACTTC
CASSRPTVYEQYF
>TRBD2|.|TRBV13|TRBJ2-3
TGTGCCAGCAGCCAAGCGGGAAGGGGCGGTACGCAGTATTTT
CASSQAGRGGTQYF
>TRBD1|once|TRBV7-9|TRBJ1-2
TGTGCCAGCAGCTTAGGGACAGGGCATGGCTACACCTTC
CASSLGTGHGYTF
>.|once|TRBV15|TRBJ1-5
TGTGCCACCAGCAGAGATCCCTCAAGAGATCAGCCCCAGCATTTT
CATSRDPSRDQPQHF
>.|.|TRBV7-2|TRBJ2-5
TGTGCCAGCAGCTTATCCGCGGGACAAGAGACCCAGTACTTC
CASSLSAGQETQYF
>.|.|TRBV5-1|TRBJ1-3
TGCGCCAGCAGCTCGAGCTCTGGAAACACCATATATTTT
CASSSSSGNTIYF
>.|.|TRBV4-2|TRBJ2-3
TGTGCCAGCAGCCAAGGGGGACTTATGAATGTCACAGATACGCAGTATTTT
CASSQGGLMNVTDTQYF
>TRBD2|.|TRBV7-3|TRBJ2-1
TGTGCCAGCAGCTTGACACTAGCGGGAGGAAGTGAGCAGTTCTTC
CASSLTLAGGSEQFF
>.|.|TRBV7-2|TRBJ2-5
TGTGCCAGCAGCTTGTCCGGGACGGCAAAAGAGACCCAGTACTTC
CASSLSGTAKETQYF
>.|.|TRBV7-2|TRBJ1-2
TGTGCCAGCAGCAGCGGAGGGTATGGCTACACCTTC
CASSSGGYGYTF
>TRBD2|.|TRBV4-3|TRBJ2-1
TGCGCCAGCAGCCTCGAGACTAGCCCCTCCTACAATGAGCAGTTCTTC
CASSLETSPSYNEQFF